Listed below are T cell receptor beta chains from one sample, sequenced in a study of blood T cell repertoires in COVID-19. Method: immunoSEQ multiplex PCR; TCRdb's copy keeps in-frame clones and lacks some. The repertoire holds about 480,000 clones, with approximately 88% as singletons. Sequencing was performed on PBMCs or T cells enriched from blood (not recorded which). The receptors come from a woman aged 40 to 55 who had recovered from COVID-19. The CDR3 runs from the conserved cysteine through the conserved F or W. A D gene is named only where the DNA matches it firmly. Size values are once, few and many counts, or a class for expanded clones, and some rows have none.

-	TRBV7-9	TRBJ1-1	-	CASSLALNTEAFF	TGTGCCAGCAGCTTAGCCCTTAACACTGAAGCTTTCTTT
-	TRBV5-4	TRBJ2-2	TRBD2	CASSSMTSGPNTGELFF	TGTGCCAGCAGCTCGATGACTAGCGGACCGAACACCGGGGAGCTGTTTTTT
-	TRBV2	TRBJ2-5	TRBD2	CASSGPVTSGATQETQYF	TGTGCCAGCAGTGGACCCGTTACTAGCGGAGCTACCCAAGAGACCCAGTACTTC
-	TRBV27	TRBJ1-3	-	CASSPLPLPSGNTIYF	TGTGCCAGCAGTCCCCTACCGCTTCCCTCTGGAAACACCATATATTTT
-	TRBV5-1	TRBJ2-2	TRBD1	CASSPSWTTGKSTGELFF	TGCGCCAGCAGCCCCAGCTGGACGACAGGGAAATCGACCGGGGAGCTGTTTTTT
-	TRBV18	TRBJ2-5	-	CASSPLNIETQYF	TGTGCCAGCTCACCGTTGAACATAGAGACCCAGTACTTC
-	TRBV7-2	TRBJ2-6	-	CASSLVGSSGANVLTF	TGTGCCAGCAGCTTAGTGGGGAGCTCTGGGGCCAACGTCCTGACTTTC
-	TRBV19	TRBJ1-2	-	CASSLSPGHKNYGYTF	TGTGCCAGTAGTTTATCGCCGGGACACAAAAACTATGGCTACACCTTC
-	TRBV7-6	TRBJ2-1	TRBD2	CASSLVPGEGTSGRAHNEQFF	TGTGCCAGCAGCTTAGTGCCCGGGGAGGGGACTAGCGGGAGGGCCCACAATGAGCAGTTCTTC
once	TRBV4-1	TRBJ1-1	-	CASSLLSRVSTEAFF	TGCGCCAGCAGCCTGCTTTCGAGGGTCAGCACTGAAGCTTTCTTT
-	TRBV10-2	TRBJ2-7	TRBD1	CASLRDRVSEQYF	TGCGCCAGCCTTCGGGACAGGGTGAGCGAGCAGTACTTC
few	TRBV28	TRBJ2-7	TRBD1	CASRNRGVTYEQYF	TGTGCCAGCCGAAACAGGGGGGTCACCTACGAGCAGTACTTC
-	TRBV6-5	TRBJ2-3	-	CASSYDGSPDTQYF	TGTGCCAGCAGTTACGACGGGAGCCCAGATACGCAGTATTTT
-	TRBV28	TRBJ2-1	TRBD1	CASSSHSDRVVFF	TGTGCCAGCAGCTCTCACAGCGACAGGGTGGTGTTCTTC
-	TRBV11-2	TRBJ2-2	-	CASSLNSDSTGELFF	TGTGCCAGCAGCTTAAATAGCGATAGTACCGGGGAGCTGTTTTTT
-	TRBV5-1	TRBJ2-1	TRBD1	CASSLGTGGSEQFF	TGCGCCAGCAGCCTCGGGACAGGGGGTAGTGAGCAGTTCTTC
-	TRBV19	TRBJ1-1	-	CASESRDTKLGKTEAFF	TGTGCCAGTGAGAGTCGGGACACCAAATTAGGGAAGACTGAAGCTTTCTTT
-	TRBV28	TRBJ2-7	-	CASKTGLLSQYF	TGTGCCAGCAAAACGGGACTCCTCAGTCAGTACTTC
-	TRBV4-3	TRBJ1-1	TRBD1	CASSHTLGQKNTEAFF	TGCGCCAGCAGCCATACTTTGGGACAGAAGAACACTGAAGCTTTCTTT
-	TRBV6-6	TRBJ2-1	TRBD1	CAGSGTGGSRNEQFF	TGTGCCGGCAGTGGAACAGGGGGGTCTCGCAATGAGCAGTTCTTC
-	TRBV15	TRBJ1-1	-	CATSGGGPGTGAFF	TGTGCCACCAGCGGGGGCGGGCCCGGTACGGGGGCTTTCTTT
-	TRBV4-3	TRBJ2-5	-	CASSPGLQETQYF	TGCGCCAGCAGCCCCGGACTGCAAGAGACCCAGTACTTC
-	TRBV4-1	TRBJ2-7	-	CASSQDLTRDEQYF	TGCGCCAGCAGCCAAGATCTGACCAGGGATGAGCAGTACTTC
-	TRBV30	TRBJ1-2	TRBD1	CAWKFRGEYGYTF	TGTGCCTGGAAGTTCAGGGGGGAGTATGGCTACACCTTC
once	TRBV7-2	TRBJ2-7	-	CASSLADRYEQYF	TGTGCCAGCAGCTTAGCCGACAGGTACGAGCAGTACTTC
-	TRBV9	TRBJ2-3	TRBD2	CASSAGTSSEDTQYF	TGTGCCAGCAGCGCCGGGACTAGCAGTGAAGATACGCAGTATTTT
-	TRBV25-1	TRBJ2-7	-	CASSVLHEQYF	TGTGCCAGCAGTGTACTCCACGAGCAGTACTTC
few	TRBV27	TRBJ1-2	TRBD1	CASSPGTGAWGGYTF	TGTGCCAGCAGTCCCGGGACAGGCGCCTGGGGCGGCTACACCTTC
-	TRBV7-2	TRBJ2-2	TRBD2	CASSARPLAGQYTGELFF	TGTGCCAGCAGCGCCCGTCCTCTAGCGGGCCAATACACCGGGGAGCTGTTTTTT
-	TRBV9	TRBJ1-6	TRBD1	CASSVYPGTGGSPLHF	TGTGCCAGCAGCGTCTATCCCGGGACAGGAGGATCACCCCTCCACTTT
-	TRBV10-1	TRBJ1-1	-	CASSESPGNTEAFF	TGCGCCAGCAGTGAGTCCCCCGGGAACACTGAAGCTTTCTTT
-	TRBV7-2	TRBJ1-2	-	CASSLGVREDGYTF	TGTGCCAGCAGCTTAGGGGTCAGGGAGGATGGCTACACCTTC
-	TRBV12-5	TRBJ1-1	-	CASGSLREISAEAFF	TGTGCTAGTGGTTCCCTTCGGGAGATATCGGCTGAAGCTTTCTTT
-	TRBV19	TRBJ1-2	-	CASSMVGAYGYTF	TGTGCCAGTAGTATGGTGGGGGCCTATGGCTACACCTTC
-	TRBV24-1	TRBJ2-1	TRBD1	CATSGDSRDEQFF	TGTGCCACCAGTGGGGACAGCAGGGACGAGCAGTTCTTC
-	TRBV7-9	TRBJ2-7	-	CASSHPGQSYEQYF	TGTGCCAGCAGCCACCCCGGACAGTCCTACGAGCAGTACTTC
-	TRBV3-1/TRBV3-2	TRBJ2-5	TRBD2	CASSDAGGSGETQYF	TGTGCCAGCAGCGACGCCGGGGGGTCTGGGGAGACCCAGTACTTC
-	TRBV5-1	TRBJ2-5	TRBD2	CASSLEGWGGGQETQYF	TGCGCCAGCAGCTTGGAAGGTTGGGGGGGTGGCCAAGAGACCCAGTACTTC
-	TRBV5-1	TRBJ2-2	TRBD2	CASSLASGRTGELFF	TGCGCCAGCAGCTTGGCCAGCGGGAGAACCGGGGAGCTGTTTTTT
-	TRBV9	TRBJ2-1	-	CASSPKPLAYNEQFF	TGTGCCAGCAGCCCTAAGCCTCTAGCTTACAATGAGCAGTTCTTC